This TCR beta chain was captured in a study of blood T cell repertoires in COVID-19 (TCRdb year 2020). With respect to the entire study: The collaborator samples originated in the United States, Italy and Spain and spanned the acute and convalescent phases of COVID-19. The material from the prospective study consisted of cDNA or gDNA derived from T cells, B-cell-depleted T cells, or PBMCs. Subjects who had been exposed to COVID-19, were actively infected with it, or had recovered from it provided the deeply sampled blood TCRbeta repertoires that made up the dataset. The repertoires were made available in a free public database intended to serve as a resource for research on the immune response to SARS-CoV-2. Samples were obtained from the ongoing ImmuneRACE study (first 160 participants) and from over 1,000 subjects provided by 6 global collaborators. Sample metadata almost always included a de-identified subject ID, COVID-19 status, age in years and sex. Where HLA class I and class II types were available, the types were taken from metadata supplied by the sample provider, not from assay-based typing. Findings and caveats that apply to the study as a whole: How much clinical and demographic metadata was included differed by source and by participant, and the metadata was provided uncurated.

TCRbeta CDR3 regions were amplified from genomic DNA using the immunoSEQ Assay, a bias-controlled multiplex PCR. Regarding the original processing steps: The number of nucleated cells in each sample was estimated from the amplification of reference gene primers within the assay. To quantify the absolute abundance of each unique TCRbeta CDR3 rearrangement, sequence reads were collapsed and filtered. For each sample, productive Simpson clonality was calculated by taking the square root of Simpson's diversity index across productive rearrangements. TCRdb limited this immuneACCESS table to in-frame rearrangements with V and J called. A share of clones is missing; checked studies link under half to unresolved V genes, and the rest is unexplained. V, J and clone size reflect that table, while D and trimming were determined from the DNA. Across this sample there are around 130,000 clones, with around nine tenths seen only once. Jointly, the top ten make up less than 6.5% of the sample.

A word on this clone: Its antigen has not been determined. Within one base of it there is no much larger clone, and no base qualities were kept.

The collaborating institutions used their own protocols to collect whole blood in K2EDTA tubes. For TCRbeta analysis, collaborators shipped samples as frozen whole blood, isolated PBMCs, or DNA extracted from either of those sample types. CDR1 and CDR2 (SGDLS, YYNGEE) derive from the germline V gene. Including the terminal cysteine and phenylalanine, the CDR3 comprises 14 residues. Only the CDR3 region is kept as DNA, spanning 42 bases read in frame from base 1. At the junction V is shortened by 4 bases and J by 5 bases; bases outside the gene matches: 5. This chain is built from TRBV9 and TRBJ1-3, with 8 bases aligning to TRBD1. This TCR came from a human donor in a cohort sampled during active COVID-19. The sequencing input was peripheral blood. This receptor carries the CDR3 CASSPGQDRNTIYF. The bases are TGTGCCAGCAGCCCGGGACAGGATCGAAACACCATATATTTT. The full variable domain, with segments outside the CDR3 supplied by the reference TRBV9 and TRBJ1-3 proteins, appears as DSGVTQTPKHLITATGQRVTLRCSPRSGDLSVYWYQQSLDQGLQFLIQYYNGEERAKGNILERFSAQQFPDLHSELNLSSLELGDSALYFCASSPGQDRNTIYFGEGSWLTVV.